This TCR beta chain appears in the sequencing data of a study of cytomegalovirus exposure and HLA in healthy donors. The wider study: A data release that came early held roughly 85 million unique TCRs from HLA-typed donors.

The PCR was carried out with 60 Vbeta primers and 13 Jbeta primers. Sequencing was performed with immunoSEQ multiplex PCR; in TCRdb, only in-frame clones are kept and a portion is missing. The table has approximately 160,000 clones, 65% to 70% seen once. The sequencing sample was made of PBMCs. The TCR was taken from a woman aged 18-29 years in good health and CMV-seropositive.

The DNA for the CDR3 is TGTGCCAGTAGTCACGGACAGGTGAACACTGAAGCTTTCTTT. Amino acid sequence: CASSHGQVNTEAFF. The rearrangement links TRBV19 to TRBJ1-1, with 7 positions matching TRBD1. Germline V gene data show CDR1 as LNHDA and CDR2 as SQIVND (reference sequence). Losses at the gene ends were 5 bases for V and 0 bases for J; bases not matched to a gene: 3. CDR3 length: 14 residues.